This T cell receptor (beta chain) was found in a study of early T cells in non-severe SARS-CoV-2 infection. Overall study context: RNA in bulk from unsorted whole blood was sequenced, and chains were unpaired.

Findings of the study overall: Private and CD4 specificities were missed by VDJdb matching, which favored anti-spike CD8 responses.

V lost 2 bases, J lost 4 bases, and 9 bases lay in between. CDR1 WNHNN and CDR2 SYGVQD come from the germline V gene (reference sequence). The CDR3 contains 13 residues. Individually, cDNA molecules had unique molecular identifiers attached to them. TCRdb re-analysed the 5' RACE reads in MiXCR, keeping a single row per CDR3 protein. The sample contains roughly 27,000 distinct CDR3 sequences, approximately 3.9% of which appear only once. This clonotype was observed at least ten times. Its antigen is still unknown. This receptor was obtained from an adult who was a healthcare worker with PCR-confirmed SARS-CoV-2 infection or an uninfected control (not recorded which). What was sequenced was whole blood. V usage is TRBV10-1 and J usage is TRBJ2-7; D gene ambiguous. CDR3 bases: TGCGCCAGCAGTGAGGGCCCTAGTTACGAGCAGTACTTC. This gives the protein CASSEGPSYEQYF.